Below are 6 T cell receptor beta chains sequenced from a single sample in a study of T cell responses to AZD1222 COVID-19 vaccine. The protocol was immunoSEQ multiplex PCR, while the TCRdb copy is restricted to in-frame clones and leaves out a portion. The sample has fewer than 150,000 clones, roughly 84% seen once. The sample was peripheral blood, taken 28 days after the second AZD1222 dose. Receptors were obtained from an adult who received the AZD1222 COVID-19 vaccine.

The chain recombines TRBV6-5 with TRBJ1-5; 7 bases fit TRBD1. CDR3 size: 14 residues. The ends lost 7 bases at V and 6 bases at J; junction bases unmatched: 9. Germline V gene sequence: CDR1 MNHEY, CDR2 SVGAGI. The CDR3 DNA reads as TGTGCCAGCACCCCCGACAGGGACAGTCAGCCCCAGCATTTT. This sequence encodes CASTPDRDSQPQHF.

The CDR3 is CASSLVRGAEAFF. The CDR3 DNA reads as TGTGCCAGCAGTTTAGTTCGCGGGGCTGAAGCTTTCTTT. The V and J genes are TRBV12-3 or TRBV12-4 and TRBJ1-1; D call uncertain. The CDR3 is made up of 13 amino acids. V was cut by 1 base and J by 6 bases, with 9 bases left in between.

CDR3 bases: TGTGCCAGCAGCGAGCCGGGATGGAATTCACCCCTCCACTTT. This gives the protein CASSEPGWNSPLHF. The genes are TRBV11-1 and TRBJ1-6; no clear D. From germline, CDR1 is SGHAT and CDR2 FQDESV (reference sequence). This CDR3 has 14 amino acids. Trimming removed 5 bases at V and 7 bases at J, with 12 bases between.

V and J are TRBV1 and TRBJ1-3. TRBV1 has pseudogene status. This CDR3 region has 16 residues. The CDR3 here is CTSSQGDGRSRNTIYF. The CDR3 region has the DNA TGCACCAGCAGCCAAGGAGATGGGAGGTCTCGAAACACCATATATTTT.

This clone was counted between two and nine times. The chain carries TRBV7-2 and TRBJ2-2; 11 bases map to TRBD2. Losses at the gene ends were 2 bases for V and 3 bases for J; bases not matched to a gene: 11. This CDR3 region has 19 residues. CDR1 and CDR2 (germline): SGHTA, FQGNSA. This chain's CDR3 is CASSLFAPGTSGDTGELFF. In DNA, the CDR3 is TGTGCCAGCAGCTTATTTGCCCCCGGGACTAGCGGCGACACCGGGGAGCTGTTTTTT. Full variable domain (remainder filled in from reference TRBV7-2 and TRBJ2-2): GAGVSQSPSNKVTEKGKDVELRCDPISGHTALYWYRQSLGQGLEFLIYFQGNSAPDKSGLPSDRFSAERTGGSVSTLTIQRTQQEDSAVYLCASSLFAPGTSGDTGELFFGEGSRLTVL.

The CDR3 DNA sequence: TGTGCCAGCAGGACAGAGAGGCCCGAACCTGAAGCTTTCTTT. It specifies CASRTERPEPEAFF. The V gene is TRBV28, the J gene TRBJ1-1; TRBD1 might be the D (5 bases). The V gene's germline CDR1 is MDHEN and CDR2 SYDVKM. The CDR3 runs to 14 residues. Trimming removed 6 bases at V and 6 bases at J, with 17 bases between. Using reference TRBV28 and TRBJ1-1 for the parts outside the CDR3, the full variable domain is DVKVTQSSRYLVKRTGEKVFLECVQDMDHENMFWYRQDPGLGLRLIYFSYDVKMKEKGDIPEGYSVSREKKERFSLILESASTNQTSMYLCASRTERPEPEAFFGQGTRLTVV.